The present TCR beta chain was sequenced within a study of cytomegalovirus exposure and HLA in healthy donors. The CDR3 sequence is 17 residues long. Donors counted as nominally healthy when sampled, yet unrecorded immune exposures were likely. A remark on this clone: Its antigen is not known.

The PCR used 60 Vbeta and 13 Jbeta primers. Clones were sequenced by immunoSEQ multiplex PCR, and TCRdb holds only the in-frame ones, with some missing. The sample consists of 310,000 or so clones, 70% to 90% of them appearing once. Study results and caveats: Reports showed the classifier diagnosing cytomegalovirus status with high specificity and sensitivity. A likely sequencing artifact accounted for one observed cluster of highly shared sequence variants.

The source is a woman aged 18 to 35 in good health and CMV-seronegative. The sample comprised PBMCs. The rearrangement uses TRBV12-2 and TRBJ1-1; the table names TRBD1, a call not compared with the DNA. TRBV12-2 is deemed a pseudogene. Written as DNA, the CDR3 is TGTGCAAGTCGCTTAGCCTCTCCGGGACAGAAGAACACTGAAGCTTTCTTT. It encodes CASRLASPGQKNTEAFF.